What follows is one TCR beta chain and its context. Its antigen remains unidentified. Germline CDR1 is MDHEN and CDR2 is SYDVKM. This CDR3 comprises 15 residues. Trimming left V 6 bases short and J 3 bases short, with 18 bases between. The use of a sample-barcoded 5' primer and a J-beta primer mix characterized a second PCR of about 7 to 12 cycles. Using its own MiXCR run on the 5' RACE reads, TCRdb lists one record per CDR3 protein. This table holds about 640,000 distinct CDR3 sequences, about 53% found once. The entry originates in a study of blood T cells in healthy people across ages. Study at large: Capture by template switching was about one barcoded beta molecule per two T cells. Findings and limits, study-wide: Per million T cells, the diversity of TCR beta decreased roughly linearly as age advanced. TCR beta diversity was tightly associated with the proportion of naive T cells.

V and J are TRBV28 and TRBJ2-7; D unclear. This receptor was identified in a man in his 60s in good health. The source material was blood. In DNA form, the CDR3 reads TGTGCCAGCAGCCCACCTATCTCAGGAAACTACGAGCAGTACTTC. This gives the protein CASSPPISGNYEQYF.